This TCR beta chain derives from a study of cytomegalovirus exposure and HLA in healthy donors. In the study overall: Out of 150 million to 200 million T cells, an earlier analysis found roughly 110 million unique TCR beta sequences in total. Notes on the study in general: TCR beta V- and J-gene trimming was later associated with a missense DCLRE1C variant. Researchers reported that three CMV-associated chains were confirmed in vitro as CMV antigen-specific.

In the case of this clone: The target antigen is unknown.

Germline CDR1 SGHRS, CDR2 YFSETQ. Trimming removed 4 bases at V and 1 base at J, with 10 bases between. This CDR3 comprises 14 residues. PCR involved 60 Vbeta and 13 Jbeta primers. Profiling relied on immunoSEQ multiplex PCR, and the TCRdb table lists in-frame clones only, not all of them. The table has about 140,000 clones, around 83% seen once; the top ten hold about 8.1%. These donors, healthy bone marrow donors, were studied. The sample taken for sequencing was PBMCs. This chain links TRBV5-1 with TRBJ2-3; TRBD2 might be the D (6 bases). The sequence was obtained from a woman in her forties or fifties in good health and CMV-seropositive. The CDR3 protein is CASSRDLGTDTQYF. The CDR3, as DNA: TGCGCCAGCAGCCGGGACTTGGGCACAGATACGCAGTATTTT.